The 7 T cell receptor beta chains in this list originate from one sample, sequenced in a study of cytomegalovirus exposure and HLA in healthy donors. The PCR was carried out with 60 Vbeta primers and 13 Jbeta primers. Generated by immunoSEQ multiplex PCR, the TCRdb table keeps only in-frame clones and is missing some. The sample gives approximately 180,000 clones, more than 80% of which show up once; roughly 4.9% is in the top ten. Sequencing was done on a sample of PBMCs. All receptors derive from a woman between 18 and 29 years old in good health and CMV-seropositive.

The genes are TRBV7-9 and TRBJ1-3; TRBD1 aligns across 7 bases. The CDR3 is made up of 18 amino acids. The ends lost 2 bases at V and 0 bases at J; junction bases unmatched: 10. Germline-derived CDR1 and CDR2 are SEHNR and FQNEAQ (reference sequence). The CDR3 nucleotides are TGTGCCAGCAGCTTACCCCCGGGACAGCCATTCTCTGGAAACACCATATATTTT. It translates to CASSLPPGQPFSGNTIYF.

The gene calls are TRBV7-9 and TRBJ1-2; no clear D gene. Germline V gene sequence: CDR1 SEHNR, CDR2 FQNEAQ (reference sequence). V lost 1 base, J lost 2 bases, and 11 bases lay in between. CDR3 length: 15 amino acids. The CDR3 region is CASSLGPPRNYGYTF. DNA of the CDR3: TGTGCCAGCAGCTTAGGTCCACCCAGAAACTATGGCTACACCTTC. The entire variable domain, with the rest obtained from reference TRBV7-9 and TRBJ1-2, is as follows: DTGVSQNPRHKITKRGQNVTFRCDPISEHNRLYWYRQTLGQGPEFLTYFQNEAQLEKSRLLSDRFSAERPKGSFSTLEIQRTEQGDSAMYLCASSLGPPRNYGYTFGSGTRLTVV.

This clone was counted a single time. The V and J genes are TRBV18 and TRBJ2-3; D gene unclear. V gave up 0 bases and J gave up 1 base, with 5 bases separating them. Germline V gene lookup returns CDR1 KGHSH and CDR2 LQKENI. CDR3 length: 14 amino acids. The CDR3 nucleotides read TGTGCCAGCTCACCACCGGCGGGCACAGATACGCAGTATTTT. This gives the protein CASSPPAGTDTQYF.

This clone has a handful of counts. The chain has TRBV23-1 and TRBJ1-3; no reliable D call. TRBV23-1 is an ORF; its function is uncertain. The CDR3 runs 14 residues. V lost 2 bases, J lost 0 bases, and 5 bases lay in between. CDR3 DNA: TGCGCCAGCAGTCAAAGCGTCTCTGGAAACACCATATATTTT. Translated: CASSQSVSGNTIYF.

This clone was detected only a few times. The chain is built from TRBV7-2 and TRBJ1-5; 8 nucleotides line up with TRBD1. J lost 0 bases, V lost 5 bases, and 6 bases had no gene match. The germline CDR1 and CDR2 sequences are SGHTA and FQGNSA. This CDR3 has 16 residues. The CDR3 here is CASSPRTGFSNQPQHF. CDR3 bases: TGTGCCAGCAGCCCGCGGACAGGGTTTAGCAATCAGCCCCAGCATTTT. The full variable domain, with the rest looked up from reference TRBV7-2 and TRBJ1-5, is GAGVSQSPSNKVTEKGKDVELRCDPISGHTALYWYRQSLGQGLEFLIYFQGNSAPDKSGLPSDRFSAERTGGSVSTLTIQRTQQEDSAVYLCASSPRTGFSNQPQHFGDGTRLSIL.

This clone appeared a single time. The gene calls are TRBV5-6 and TRBJ2-6, with D tentatively TRBD1 (6 bases). In germline, CDR1 is SGHDT, CDR2 YYEEEE. This CDR3 is built from 15 residues. V was trimmed by 1 base and J by 4 bases, leaving 9 bases between them. The CDR3 reads CASSLWGPGANVLTF. CDR3 nucleotides: TGTGCCAGCAGCTTGTGGGGGCCCGGGGCCAACGTCCTGACTTTC.

This clone has more than one count but fewer than ten. The rearrangement joins TRBV19 to TRBJ2-7; 10 bases are a match to TRBD2. The CDR3 spans 14 residues. The V gene's germline CDR1 is LNHDA and CDR2 SQIVND (reference sequence). Trimming took 2 bases from V and 3 from J; bases not matched to a gene: 1. CDR3 bases: TGTGCCAGTAGTATAACTAGCGGGGACTACGAGCAGTACTTC. Its translation: CASSITSGDYEQYF.